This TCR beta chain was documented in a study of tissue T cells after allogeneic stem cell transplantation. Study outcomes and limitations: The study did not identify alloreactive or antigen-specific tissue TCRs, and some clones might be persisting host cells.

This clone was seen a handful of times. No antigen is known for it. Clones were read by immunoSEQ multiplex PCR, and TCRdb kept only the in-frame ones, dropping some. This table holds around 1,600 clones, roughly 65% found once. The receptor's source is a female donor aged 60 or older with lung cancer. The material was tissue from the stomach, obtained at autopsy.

In DNA, the CDR3 is TGTGCCAGCAGCTTAGTCGGACAGGGTGGCTACACCTTC. Encoded protein: CASSLVGQGGYTF. The chain has TRBV11-2 and TRBJ1-2; 8 bases line up with TRBD1. The CDR3 has 13 amino acids. Germline lookup yields CDR1 SGHAT and CDR2 FQNNGV. Trimming removed 1 base from V and 7 bases from J; junction bases left unmatched: 2.